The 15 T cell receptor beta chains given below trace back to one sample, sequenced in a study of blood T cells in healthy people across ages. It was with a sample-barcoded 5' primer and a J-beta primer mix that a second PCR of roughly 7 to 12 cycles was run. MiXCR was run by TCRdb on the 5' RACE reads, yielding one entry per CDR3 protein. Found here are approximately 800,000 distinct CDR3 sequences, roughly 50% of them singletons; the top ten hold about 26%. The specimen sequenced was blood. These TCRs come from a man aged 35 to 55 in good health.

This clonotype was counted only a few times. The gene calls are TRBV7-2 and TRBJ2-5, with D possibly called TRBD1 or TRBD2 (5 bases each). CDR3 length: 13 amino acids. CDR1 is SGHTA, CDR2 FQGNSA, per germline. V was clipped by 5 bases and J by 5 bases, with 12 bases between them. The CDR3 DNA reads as TGTGCCAGCAGCGTAGGGACGGGGGAGACCCAGTACTTC. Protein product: CASSVGTGETQYF.

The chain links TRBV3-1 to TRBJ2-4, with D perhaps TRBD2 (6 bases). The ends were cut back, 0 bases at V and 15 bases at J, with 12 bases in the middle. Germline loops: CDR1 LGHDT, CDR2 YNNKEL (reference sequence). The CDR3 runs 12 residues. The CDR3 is CASSQEFGRPYF. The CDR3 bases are TGTGCCAGCAGCCAAGAATTTGGGAGGCCGTACTTC.

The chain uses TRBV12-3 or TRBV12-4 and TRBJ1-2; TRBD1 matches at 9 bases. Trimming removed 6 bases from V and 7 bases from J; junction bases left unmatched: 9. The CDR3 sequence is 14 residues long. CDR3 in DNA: TGTGCCAGCAGCCTCGCACAGGGGGCAGGTGGCTACACCTTC. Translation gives CASSLAQGAGGYTF.

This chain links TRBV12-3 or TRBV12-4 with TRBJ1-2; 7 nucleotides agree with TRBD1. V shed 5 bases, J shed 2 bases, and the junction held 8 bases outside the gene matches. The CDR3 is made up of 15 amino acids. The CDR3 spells CASSEGGTVNYGYTF. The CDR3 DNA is TGTGCCAGCAGTGAGGGCGGGACAGTCAACTATGGCTACACCTTC.

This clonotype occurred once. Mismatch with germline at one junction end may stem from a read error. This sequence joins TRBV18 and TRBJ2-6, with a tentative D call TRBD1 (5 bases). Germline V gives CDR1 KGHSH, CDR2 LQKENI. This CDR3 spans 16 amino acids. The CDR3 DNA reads TGTGCCAGCTCCCCCAGATCGGGCTCTGGGGCCAACGGCCTGACTTTC. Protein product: CASSPRSGSGANGLTF. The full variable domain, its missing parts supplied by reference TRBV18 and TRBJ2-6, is NAGVMQNPRHLVRRRGQEARLRCSPMKGHSHVYWYRQLPEEGLKFMVYLQKENIIDESGMPKERFSAEFPKEGPSILRIQQVVRGDSAAYFCASSPRSGSGANGLTFGAGSRLTVL.

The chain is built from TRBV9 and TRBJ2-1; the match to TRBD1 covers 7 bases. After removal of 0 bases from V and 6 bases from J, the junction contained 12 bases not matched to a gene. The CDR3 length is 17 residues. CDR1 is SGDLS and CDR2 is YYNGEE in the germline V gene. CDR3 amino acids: CASSVATGLTGINEQFF. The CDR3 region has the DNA TGTGCCAGCAGCGTAGCGACAGGGTTGACTGGCATCAATGAGCAGTTCTTC.

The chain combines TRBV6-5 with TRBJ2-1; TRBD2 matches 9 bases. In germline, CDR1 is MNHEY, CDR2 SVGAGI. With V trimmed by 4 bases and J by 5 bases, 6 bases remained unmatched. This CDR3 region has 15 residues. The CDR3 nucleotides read TGTGCCAGCAGTTCGACTAGCGGCAGCCACAATGAGCAGTTCTTC. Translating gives CASSSTSGSHNEQFF.

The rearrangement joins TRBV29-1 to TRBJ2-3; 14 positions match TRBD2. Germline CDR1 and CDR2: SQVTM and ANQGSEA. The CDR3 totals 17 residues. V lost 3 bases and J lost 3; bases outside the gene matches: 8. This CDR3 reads CSVEGGLAGVGTDTQYF. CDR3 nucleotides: TGCAGCGTTGAGGGGGGACTAGCGGGAGTTGGGACAGATACGCAGTATTTT.

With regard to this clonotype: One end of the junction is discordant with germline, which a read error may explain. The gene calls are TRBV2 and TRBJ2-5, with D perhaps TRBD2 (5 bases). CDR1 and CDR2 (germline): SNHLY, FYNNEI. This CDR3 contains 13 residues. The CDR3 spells CAGSEGRQETQYF. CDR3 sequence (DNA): TGTGCCGGCAGTGAGGGCAGACAAGAGACCCAGTACTTC.

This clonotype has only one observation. The CDR3 region is CASSLHLGTGIETQYF. The CDR3 bases are TGTGCCAGCAGCCTCCACCTAGGGACAGGGATAGAGACCCAGTACTTC. The rearrangement uses TRBV7-9 and TRBJ2-7; 9 bases are shared with TRBD1. Matching the DNA end better, TRBJ2-5 makes the J call doubtful. CDR1 and CDR2 (germline): SEHNR, FQNEAQ (reference sequence). This CDR3 comprises 16 residues.

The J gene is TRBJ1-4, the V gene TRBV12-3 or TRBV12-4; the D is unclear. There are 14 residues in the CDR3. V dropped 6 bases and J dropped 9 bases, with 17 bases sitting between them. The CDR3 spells CASREGLYEQKLFF. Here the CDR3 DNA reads TGTGCCAGCAGGGAAGGGCTTTACGAGCAAAAACTGTTTTTT.

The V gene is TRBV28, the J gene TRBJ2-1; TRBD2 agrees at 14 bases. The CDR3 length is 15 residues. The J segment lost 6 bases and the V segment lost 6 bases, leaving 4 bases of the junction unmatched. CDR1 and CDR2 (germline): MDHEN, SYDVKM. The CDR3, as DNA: TGTGCCAGCAGAGAGACTAGCGGGAGGGCCAATGAGCAGTTCTTC. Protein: CASRETSGRANEQFF.

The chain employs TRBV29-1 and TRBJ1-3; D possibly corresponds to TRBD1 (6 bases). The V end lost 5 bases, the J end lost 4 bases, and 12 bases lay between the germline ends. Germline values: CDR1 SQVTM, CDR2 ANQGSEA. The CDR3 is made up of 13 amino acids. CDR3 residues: CSVSQGYGNTIYF. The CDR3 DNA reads TGCAGCGTTTCACAGGGCTACGGAAACACCATATATTTT.

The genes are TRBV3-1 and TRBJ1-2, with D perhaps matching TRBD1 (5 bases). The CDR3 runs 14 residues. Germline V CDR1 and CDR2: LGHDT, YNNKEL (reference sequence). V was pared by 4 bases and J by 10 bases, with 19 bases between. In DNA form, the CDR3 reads TGTGCCAGCAGCCCTCCAGGAGGGGCGGGCGACTACACCTTC. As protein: CASSPPGGAGDYTF.

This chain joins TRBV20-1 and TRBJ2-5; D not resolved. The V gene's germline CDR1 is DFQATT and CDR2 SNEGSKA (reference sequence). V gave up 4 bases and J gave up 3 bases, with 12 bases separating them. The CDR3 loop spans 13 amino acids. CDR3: CSATLYIKETQYF. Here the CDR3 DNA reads TGCAGTGCTACACTCTATATTAAAGAGACCCAGTACTTC.